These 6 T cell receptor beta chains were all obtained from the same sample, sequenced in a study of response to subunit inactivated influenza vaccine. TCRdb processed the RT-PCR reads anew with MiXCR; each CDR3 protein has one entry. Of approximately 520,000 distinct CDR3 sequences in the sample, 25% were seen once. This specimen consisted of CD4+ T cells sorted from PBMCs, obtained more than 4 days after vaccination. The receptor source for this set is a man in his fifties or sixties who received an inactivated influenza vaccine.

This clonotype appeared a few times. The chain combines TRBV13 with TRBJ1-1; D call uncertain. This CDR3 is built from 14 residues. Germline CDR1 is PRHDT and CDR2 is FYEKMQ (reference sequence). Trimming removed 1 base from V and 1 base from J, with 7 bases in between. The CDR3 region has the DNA TGTGCCAGCAGCTTAGACAGTGCGAACACTGAAGCTTTCTTT. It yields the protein CASSLDSANTEAFF.

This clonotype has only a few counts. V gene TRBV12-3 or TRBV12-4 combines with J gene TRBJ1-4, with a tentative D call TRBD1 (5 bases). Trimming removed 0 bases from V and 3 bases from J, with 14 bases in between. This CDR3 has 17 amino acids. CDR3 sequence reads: CASSLAYGGAANEKLFF. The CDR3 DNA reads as TGTGCCAGCAGTTTAGCGTATGGGGGAGCGGCTAATGAAAAACTGTTTTTT.

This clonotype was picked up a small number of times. CDR3 in amino acids: CSATGPHGYTF. The CDR3 DNA is TGCAGTGCTACAGGGCCCCATGGCTACACCTTC. The chain couples TRBV20-1 to TRBJ1-2, with a weak D call TRBD1 (5 bases). Germline assignment: CDR1 DFQATT and CDR2 SNEGSKA (reference sequence). Trimming cost V 4 bases and J 6 bases, with 9 bases left between them. This CDR3 spans 11 amino acids.

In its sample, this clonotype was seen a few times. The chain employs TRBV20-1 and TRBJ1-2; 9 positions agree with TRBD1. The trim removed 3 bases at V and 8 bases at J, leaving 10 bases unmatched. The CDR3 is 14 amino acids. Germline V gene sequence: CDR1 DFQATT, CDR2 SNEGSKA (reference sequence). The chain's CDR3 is CSASTGTGKSGYTF. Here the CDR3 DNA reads TGCAGTGCTAGTACCGGGACAGGGAAGAGCGGCTACACCTTC.

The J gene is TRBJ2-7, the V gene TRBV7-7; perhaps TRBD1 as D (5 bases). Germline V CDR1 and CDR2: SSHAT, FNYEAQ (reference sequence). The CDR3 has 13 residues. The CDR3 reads CADTGQQAYEQYF. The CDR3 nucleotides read TGTGCTGACACAGGTCAACAGGCCTACGAGCAGTACTTC.

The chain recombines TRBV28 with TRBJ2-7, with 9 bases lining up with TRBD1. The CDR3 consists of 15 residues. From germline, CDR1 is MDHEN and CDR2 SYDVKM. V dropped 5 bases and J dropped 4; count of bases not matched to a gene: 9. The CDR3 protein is CASSVMDRGTYEQYF. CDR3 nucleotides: TGTGCCAGCAGTGTGATGGACAGGGGCACATACGAGCAGTACTTC.